This TCR beta chain was recovered during a study of OX40 agonist ivuxolimab in advanced cancers. Overall study: Ivuxolimab, an antibody that agonizes OX40 (CD134), was administered to the patients. Notes on the study in general: Fewer expanded clones were found on average in CD4+ than in CD8+ T cells.

This clone has just one count. The antigen remains unidentified. Sequenced by immunoSEQ multiplex PCR; TCRdb stores in-frame clones only, minus some. The repertoire includes over 100,000 clones, about 93% of them detected once, and less than 0.2% sits in the top ten. The CDR3 sequence is 13 residues long. V gave up 4 bases and J gave up 3 bases, with 9 bases separating them. The germline gives CDR1 SGDLS, CDR2 YYNGEE. The input for sequencing was CD4+ or CD8+ T cells sorted from blood, taken in a trial of the OX40 agonist ivuxolimab. This receptor was identified in an adult with an advanced solid tumor such as melanoma, head and neck, liver or kidney cancer. V gene TRBV9 combines with J gene TRBJ2-3, with D uncertain. The CDR3 sequence is CASSLPSTDTQYF. The CDR3, as DNA: TGTGCCAGCAGCCTCCCGTCGACAGATACGCAGTATTTT.